Each of the 28 T cell receptor beta chains below was sequenced from the same sample in a study of shared clonotypes between healthy human individuals. Sequenced by immunoSEQ multiplex PCR; TCRdb stores in-frame clones only, minus some. The sample consists of about 1.5 million clones, 95% to 97% of them appearing once. The sequenced sample consisted of naive CD4+ T cells sorted from blood. Subset meaning: CD45RA+ positively selected. All receptors come from a man younger than 40 in good health.

The chain is built from TRBV7-9 and TRBJ2-7; D gene unclear. CDR1 SEHNR and CDR2 FQNEAQ come from the germline V gene (reference sequence). The CDR3 sequence is 14 residues long. V dropped 2 bases and J dropped 2 bases, with 10 bases sitting between them. CDR3 residues: CASSLNFRTYEQYF. The CDR3, as DNA: TGTGCCAGCAGCTTAAATTTCAGAACCTACGAGCAGTACTTC.

The CDR3 bases are TGTGCCAGCAGTGCAGGGACAGGCAATGAGCAGTTCTTC. It is translated as CASSAGTGNEQFF. The rearrangement joins TRBV2 to TRBJ2-1, with TRBD1 identical over 8 bases. This CDR3 comprises 13 residues. Trimming removed 4 bases from V and 6 bases from J; junction bases left unmatched: 2. Germline-derived CDR1 and CDR2 are SNHLY and FYNNEI. Together with reference TRBV2 and TRBJ2-1, the CDR3 gives the full variable domain: EPEVTQTPSHQVTQMGQEVILRCVPISNHLYFYWYRQILGQKVEFLVSFYNNEISEKSEIFDDQFSVERPDGSNFTLKIRSTKLEDSAMYFCASSAGTGNEQFFGPGTRLTVL.

The rearrangement joins TRBV5-6 to TRBJ1-3; tentative D call: TRBD1 (5 bases). This CDR3 comprises 12 residues. Trimming left V 1 base short and J 8 bases short, with 7 bases between. The V gene's germline CDR1 is SGHDT and CDR2 YYEEEE. CDR3 sequence: CASSLWGHTIYF. In nucleotides, the CDR3 is TGTGCCAGCAGCTTGTGGGGACACACCATATATTTT.

The genes are TRBV5-1 and TRBJ2-1; 13 nucleotides agree with TRBD2. The CDR3 covers 16 residues. V was pared by 1 base and J by 5 bases, with 3 bases of the junction left unmatched. CDR1 is SGHRS and CDR2 is YFSETQ in the germline V gene. The CDR3 nucleotides are TGCGCCAGCAGCTTGAGACTAGCGGGAGGTAACAATGAGCAGTTCTTC. Amino acids: CASSLRLAGGNNEQFF.

This chain links TRBV7-2 with TRBJ2-5; no reliable D call. Germline V CDR1 and CDR2: SGHTA, FQGNSA. Trimming shortened V by 2 bases and J by 6 bases, and 4 bases separated the two germline ends. The CDR3 runs 11 residues. The CDR3 coding sequence is TGTGCCAGCAGCTTACGGCAGACCCAGTACTTC. Amino acids: CASSLRQTQYF.

V is TRBV10-2 and J is TRBJ1-1, with TRBD1 as a possible D gene (6 bases). In germline, CDR1 is WSHSY, CDR2 SAAADI. Trimming cost V 10 bases and J 1 base, with 16 bases left between them. This CDR3 comprises 14 residues. CDR3 amino acids: CATQPGAGNTEAFF. The CDR3 nucleotides are TGCGCCACCCAACCGGGGGCGGGGAACACTGAAGCTTTCTTT.

The chain carries TRBV23-1 and TRBJ2-4; 8 bases line up with TRBD2. TRBV23-1 belongs to the ORF category, with a function that is uncertain. The CDR3 extends over 17 amino acids. The V and J ends lost 4 bases and 8 bases, in that order; junction bases with no gene match: 16. In nucleotides, the CDR3 is TGCGCCAGCAGTCTCACGCCACCTTTAGCGGGAAGGGACATTCAGTACTTC. Its protein is CASSLTPPLAGRDIQYF.

The chain uses TRBV19 and TRBJ1-5; D remains unclear. V was trimmed by 0 bases and J by 4 bases, leaving 4 bases between them. This CDR3 contains 13 residues. The germline V gene encodes CDR1 LNHDA and CDR2 SQIVND (reference sequence). CDR3 protein: CASSIDKNQPQHF. For the CDR3, the DNA is TGTGCCAGTAGTATAGACAAGAATCAGCCCCAGCATTTT.

This rearrangement joins TRBV5-1 to TRBJ1-6, with 10 bases identical to TRBD1. Trimming cost V 6 bases and J 9 bases; bases outside gene matches: 15. Germline CDR1 and CDR2: SGHRS and YFSETQ. The CDR3 is made up of 17 amino acids. The CDR3 DNA reads TGCGCCAGCAACTTTGGCCCGGGACAGGGGATAGGTTCACCCCTCCACTTT. Amino acids: CASNFGPGQGIGSPLHF.

On this clone: Distinct nucleotide sequences in the sample also encode this CDR3. This sequence joins TRBV5-1 and TRBJ2-2; D remains ambiguous. This CDR3 contains 13 residues. CDR1 and CDR2 (germline): SGHRS, YFSETQ. Trimming removed 0 bases at V and 4 bases at J, with 4 bases between. This CDR3 reads CASSLVFTGELFF. CDR3 in DNA: TGCGCCAGCAGCTTGGTTTTCACCGGGGAGCTGTTTTTT.

The gene calls are TRBV11-2 and TRBJ2-2, with 8 bases lining up with TRBD2. The CDR3 has 15 amino acids. With 4 bases clipped from V and 7 bases from J, the junction kept 8 bases outside the gene matches. Germline V gene sequence: CDR1 SGHAT, CDR2 FQNNGV. The CDR3 sequence is CASSSPHREGGELFF. CDR3 nucleotides: TGTGCCAGCAGCTCTCCTCACCGGGAGGGCGGGGAGCTGTTTTTT.

The chain employs TRBV6-5 and TRBJ2-3, with 10 bases fitting TRBD2. The V gene's germline CDR1 is MNHEY and CDR2 SVGAGI. Germline trimming cut 8 bases from V and 3 bases from J; bases unmatched to any gene: 5. The CDR3 is 14 residues long. The CDR3 sequence: CASESGGETDTQYF. The CDR3 DNA reads as TGTGCCAGCGAAAGCGGGGGGGAGACAGATACGCAGTATTTT.

The chain has TRBV6-5 and TRBJ2-7; D may be TRBD1 (6 bases). The V and J ends lost 5 bases and 5 bases respectively, with 16 bases between them. This CDR3 spans 14 amino acids. Germline assignment: CDR1 MNHEY and CDR2 SVGAGI. The CDR3 nucleotides read TGTGCCAGCAGTGCCCTGACAGGCCAACACGAGCAGTACTTC. Its translation: CASSALTGQHEQYF.

This sequence joins TRBV9 and TRBJ2-5; 11 nucleotides match TRBD1. Trimming removed 4 bases from V and 5 bases from J; junction bases left unmatched: 10. The CDR3 sequence is 16 residues long. Germline V gives CDR1 SGDLS, CDR2 YYNGEE. The CDR3 DNA follows: TGTGCCAGCAGCTTCCGGGACAGGGGGAATCGTGAGACCCAGTACTTC. Translation gives CASSFRDRGNRETQYF.

The chain employs TRBV7-2 and TRBJ2-1; 9 bases agree with TRBD1. Germline V gene data show CDR1 as SGHTA and CDR2 as FQGNSA. Unmatched junction bases numbered 5, after V lost 7 bases and J lost 7 bases. This CDR3 has 13 amino acids. CDR3 residues: CASTTTGGNEQFF. In DNA form, the CDR3 reads TGTGCCAGCACCACGACAGGGGGGAATGAGCAGTTCTTC.

This sequence joins TRBV9 and TRBJ2-3; 12 bases align to TRBD2. Trimming removed 0 bases from V and 0 bases from J; junction bases left unmatched: 5. The CDR3 contains 18 residues. Germline CDR1 SGDLS, CDR2 YYNGEE. The CDR3 DNA reads as TGTGCCAGCAGCGTAGGACTAGCGGGAGCAGCGAGCACAGATACGCAGTATTTT. Amino acid sequence: CASSVGLAGAASTDTQYF.

The chain uses TRBV5-1 and TRBJ2-1; tentatively, D is TRBD1 (5 bases). Trimming stripped 0 bases from V and 8 bases from J, with 18 bases between. The germline V gene encodes CDR1 SGHRS and CDR2 YFSETQ. The CDR3 runs to 16 residues. The CDR3: CASSLDAGRFGDEQFF. The CDR3 bases are TGCGCCAGCAGCTTGGACGCAGGGCGGTTCGGCGATGAGCAGTTCTTC.

The chain carries TRBV5-1 and TRBJ2-3, with D unresolved. Looked up from germline, CDR1 is SGHRS and CDR2 is YFSETQ. The CDR3 has 15 residues. V was clipped by 0 bases and J by 4 bases, with 12 bases between them. The CDR3 reads CASSLVGQRPDTQYF. In nucleotides, the CDR3 is TGCGCCAGCAGCTTGGTGGGTCAGCGCCCAGATACGCAGTATTTT.

The chain uses TRBV28 and TRBJ1-2; unclear D gene. The CDR3 length is 13 residues. V lost 3 bases to trimming and J lost 7 bases, with 12 bases between them. Germline V CDR1 and CDR2: MDHEN, SYDVKM. CDR3 in DNA: TGTGCCAGCAGTTTTCCGGGGTACTTTGGCTACACCTTC. Encoded protein: CASSFPGYFGYTF.

The chain joins TRBV18 to TRBJ2-7; the match to TRBD2 covers 14 bases. Germline-derived CDR1 and CDR2 are KGHSH and LQKENI. There are 18 residues in the CDR3. The trim removed 4 bases at V and 0 bases at J, leaving 8 bases unmatched. The CDR3 loop is CASSLGTSGRLSSYEQYF. CDR3 nucleotide sequence: TGTGCCAGCTCACTCGGGACTAGCGGGAGACTTAGCTCCTACGAGCAGTACTTC.

The V gene is TRBV5-4, the J gene TRBJ1-2; weak D call: TRBD1 (5 bases). This CDR3 has 15 amino acids. Germline lookup yields CDR1 SGHNT and CDR2 YYREEE (reference sequence). The ends were cut back, 2 bases at V and 2 bases at J, with 13 bases in the middle. The CDR3 region is CASSFTGARNYGYTF. The CDR3 nucleotides are TGTGCCAGCAGCTTTACAGGAGCACGCAACTATGGCTACACCTTC.

Comment on this clone: This specimen includes other DNA sequences encoding the same CDR3. This chain joins TRBV10-3 and TRBJ2-3; D is ambiguous. The CDR3 is 12 amino acids. V lost 2 bases and J lost 6, with 6 bases in between. Germline lookup yields CDR1 ENHRY and CDR2 SYGVKD. The CDR3 protein is CAISEGYDTQYF. The CDR3 DNA reads TGTGCCATCAGTGAGGGATACGATACGCAGTATTTT.

The chain carries TRBV30 and TRBJ1-2; maybe TRBD1 (5 bases). V was trimmed by 0 bases and J by 5 bases, leaving 10 bases between them. Germline V gene sequence: CDR1 GTSNPN, CDR2 SVGIG (reference sequence). The CDR3 has 13 amino acids. The CDR3 here is CAWSVPGMYGYTF. For the CDR3, the DNA is TGTGCCTGGAGTGTCCCAGGGATGTATGGCTACACCTTC. Full variable domain (missing parts from reference TRBV30 and TRBJ1-2): SQTIHQWPATLVQPVGSPLSLECTVEGTSNPNLYWYRQAAGRGLQLLFYSVGIGQISSEVPQNLSASRPQDRQFILSSKKLLLSDSGFYLCAWSVPGMYGYTFGSGTRLTVV.

This chain links TRBV9 with TRBJ2-5; maybe TRBD1 (8 bases). This CDR3 comprises 15 residues. Trimming left V 0 bases short and J 4 bases short, with 13 bases between. Germline assignment: CDR1 SGDLS and CDR2 YYNGEE. The CDR3 DNA follows: TGTGCCAGCAGCGTAGGACAGGGGAGGGCAGAGACCCAGTACTTC. Its protein is CASSVGQGRAETQYF.

This clone appeared a single time. Other nucleotide sequences in the sample specify the same CDR3. The chain joins TRBV28 to TRBJ2-7; unclear D gene. V lost 7 bases, J lost 1 base, and 14 bases lay in between. Looked up from germline, CDR1 is MDHEN and CDR2 is SYDVKM. This CDR3 contains 14 residues. As DNA, the CDR3 is TGTGCCAGCACCCCCTGGGGTCAGTCCTACGAGCAGTACTTC. Amino acid sequence: CASTPWGQSYEQYF.

DNA for the CDR3: TGCGCCAGCAGCTTGGCTACCGGGACAGGGTCGAGCACCATATATTTT. It specifies CASSLATGTGSSTIYF. V gene TRBV5-1 combines with J gene TRBJ1-3; 9 bases map to TRBD1. The CDR3 consists of 16 residues. CDR1 is SGHRS and CDR2 is YFSETQ in the germline V gene. Trimming took 0 bases from V and 9 from J; bases not matched to a gene: 10.

V and J are TRBV1 and TRBJ2-7; the D call of TRBD2 is as the table states it, not checked on the DNA. TRBV1 is marked as a pseudogene. The CDR3 runs to 18 residues. The CDR3 reads CTSSQDRTSGNHSYEQYF. In DNA, the CDR3 is TGCACCAGCAGCCAAGACAGGACTAGCGGGAATCACTCCTACGAGCAGTACTTC.

The rearrangement joins TRBV5-1 to TRBJ2-5; the D gene is possibly TRBD1 (5 bases). This CDR3 is built from 15 residues. V was shortened by 5 bases and J by 9 bases, with 23 bases between the two germline ends. Germline V lookup: CDR1 SGHRS, CDR2 YFSETQ. The CDR3: CASRSDSWVGLAQYF. The DNA of the CDR3 is TGCGCCAGCAGATCTGACAGCTGGGTGGGGTTGGCCCAGTACTTC.